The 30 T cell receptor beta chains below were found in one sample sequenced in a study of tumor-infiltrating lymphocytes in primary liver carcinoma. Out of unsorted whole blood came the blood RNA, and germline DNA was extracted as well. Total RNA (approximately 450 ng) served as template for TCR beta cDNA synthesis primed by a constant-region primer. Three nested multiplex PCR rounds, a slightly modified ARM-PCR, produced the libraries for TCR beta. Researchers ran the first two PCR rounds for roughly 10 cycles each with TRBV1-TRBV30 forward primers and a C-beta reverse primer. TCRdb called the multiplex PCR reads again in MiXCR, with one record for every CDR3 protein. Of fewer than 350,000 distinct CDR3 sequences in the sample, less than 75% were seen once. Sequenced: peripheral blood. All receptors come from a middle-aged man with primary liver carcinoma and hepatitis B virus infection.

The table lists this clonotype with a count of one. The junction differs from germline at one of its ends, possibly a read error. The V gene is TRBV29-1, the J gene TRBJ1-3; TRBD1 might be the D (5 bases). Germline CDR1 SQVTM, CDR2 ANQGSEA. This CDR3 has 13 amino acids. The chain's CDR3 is CGVGGDSGNTIYF. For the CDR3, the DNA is TGCGGCGTTGGAGGGGACTCTGGAAACACCATATATTTT.

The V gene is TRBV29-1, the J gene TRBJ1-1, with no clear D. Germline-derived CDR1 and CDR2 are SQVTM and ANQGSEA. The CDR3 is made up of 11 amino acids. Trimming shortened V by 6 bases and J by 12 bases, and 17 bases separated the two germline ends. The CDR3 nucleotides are TGCAGCGTCCGCGATAACACTAAGTCTTTCTTT. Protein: CSVRDNTKSFF. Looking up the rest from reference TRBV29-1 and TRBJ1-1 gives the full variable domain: SAVISQKPSRDICQRGTSLTIQCQVDSQVTMMFWYRQQPGQSLTLIATANQGSEATYESGFVIDKFPISRPNLTFSTLTVSNMSPEDSSIYLCSVRDNTKSFFGQGTRLTVV.

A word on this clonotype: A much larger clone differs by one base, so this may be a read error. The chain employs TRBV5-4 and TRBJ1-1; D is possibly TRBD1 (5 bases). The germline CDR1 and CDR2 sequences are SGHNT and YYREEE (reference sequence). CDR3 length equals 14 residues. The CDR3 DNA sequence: TGTACCAGCAGCCTGGACGGCTGGGGGACTGAAGCTTTCTTT. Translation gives CTSSLDGWGTEAFF.

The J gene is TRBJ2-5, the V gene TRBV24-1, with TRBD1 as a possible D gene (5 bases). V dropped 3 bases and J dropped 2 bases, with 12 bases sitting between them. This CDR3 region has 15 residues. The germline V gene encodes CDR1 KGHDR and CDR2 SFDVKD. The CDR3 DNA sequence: TGTGCCACCAGTGATCCCGTGGACACACAAGAGACCCAGTACTTC. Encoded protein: CATSDPVDTQETQYF.

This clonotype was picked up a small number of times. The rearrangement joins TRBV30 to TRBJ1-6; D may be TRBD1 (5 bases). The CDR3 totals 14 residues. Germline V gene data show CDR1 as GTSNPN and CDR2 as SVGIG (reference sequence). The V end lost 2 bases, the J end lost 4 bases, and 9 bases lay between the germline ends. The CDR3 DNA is TGTGCCTGGAGTCCGACAGCATATAATTCACCCCTCCACTTT. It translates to CAWSPTAYNSPLHF.

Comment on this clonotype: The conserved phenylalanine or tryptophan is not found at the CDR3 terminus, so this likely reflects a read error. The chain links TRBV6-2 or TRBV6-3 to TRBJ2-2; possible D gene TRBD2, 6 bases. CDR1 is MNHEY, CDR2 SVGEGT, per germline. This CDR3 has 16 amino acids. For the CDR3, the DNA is TGTGCCAGCAGTTACTCTGCGGGAACGAACGCCGGGGAGCTGTTTTCT. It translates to CASSYSAGTNAGELFS.

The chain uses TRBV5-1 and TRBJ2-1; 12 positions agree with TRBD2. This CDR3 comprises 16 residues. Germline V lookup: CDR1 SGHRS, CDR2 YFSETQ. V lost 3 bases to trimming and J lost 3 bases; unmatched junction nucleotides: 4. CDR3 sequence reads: CASSSLAGGRYNEQFF. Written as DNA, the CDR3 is TGCGCCAGCAGCTCTCTAGCGGGAGGGCGCTACAATGAGCAGTTCTTC.

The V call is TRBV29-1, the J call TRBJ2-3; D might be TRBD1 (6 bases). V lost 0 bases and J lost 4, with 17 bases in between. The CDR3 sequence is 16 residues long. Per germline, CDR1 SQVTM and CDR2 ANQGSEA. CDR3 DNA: TGCAGCGTTGAAGATGCCGGGGACATGGTGGCAGATACGCAGTATTTT. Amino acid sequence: CSVEDAGDMVADTQYF.

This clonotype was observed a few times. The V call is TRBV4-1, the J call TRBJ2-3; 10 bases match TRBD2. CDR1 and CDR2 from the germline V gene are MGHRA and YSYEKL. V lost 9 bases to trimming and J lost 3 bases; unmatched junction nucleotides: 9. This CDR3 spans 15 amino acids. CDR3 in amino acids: CASRVNSGRTDTQYF. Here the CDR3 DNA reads TGCGCCAGTAGGGTCAATAGCGGGAGGACAGATACGCAGTATTTT.

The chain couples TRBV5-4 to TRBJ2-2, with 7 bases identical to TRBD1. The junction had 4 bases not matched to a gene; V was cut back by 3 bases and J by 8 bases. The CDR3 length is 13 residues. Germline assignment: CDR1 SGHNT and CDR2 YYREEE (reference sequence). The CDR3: CASSWAGGGELFF. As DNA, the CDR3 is TGTGCCAGCAGCTGGGCAGGGGGTGGGGAGCTGTTTTTT.

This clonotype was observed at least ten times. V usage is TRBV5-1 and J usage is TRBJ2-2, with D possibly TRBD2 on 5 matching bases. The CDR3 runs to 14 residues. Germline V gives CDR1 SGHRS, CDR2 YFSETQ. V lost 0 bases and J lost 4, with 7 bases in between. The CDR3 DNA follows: TGCGCCAGCAGCTTGGGGGAGCTCACCGGGGAGCTGTTTTTT. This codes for CASSLGELTGELFF.

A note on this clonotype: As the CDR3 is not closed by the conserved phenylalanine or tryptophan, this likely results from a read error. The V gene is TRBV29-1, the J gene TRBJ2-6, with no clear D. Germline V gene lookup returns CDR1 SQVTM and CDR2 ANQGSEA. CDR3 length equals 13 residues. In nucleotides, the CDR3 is TGCAGTGTTGGGCGATCTGGGGCCAACGTCCTGACTATC. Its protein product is CSVGRSGANVLTI.

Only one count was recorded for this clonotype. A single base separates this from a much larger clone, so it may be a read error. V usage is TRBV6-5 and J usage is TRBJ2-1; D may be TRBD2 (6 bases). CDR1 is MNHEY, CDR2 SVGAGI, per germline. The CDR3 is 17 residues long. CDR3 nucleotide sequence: TGTGCCAGCAGTTACTCAGCGGGTCGTAGCTCCTACAGTGAGCAGTTCTTC. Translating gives CASSYSAGRSSYSEQFF.

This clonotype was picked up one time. CDR3 sequence reads: CASGQGRNIQYF. CDR3 DNA: TGTGCCAGCGGACAGGGGAGGAACATTCAGTACTTC. The V gene is TRBV2, the J gene TRBJ2-4, with TRBD1 matching 9 bases. This CDR3 is 12 amino acids long. J lost 7 bases, V lost 8 bases, and 3 bases had no gene match. Germline lookup yields CDR1 SNHLY and CDR2 FYNNEI. Full variable domain (rest looked up from reference TRBV2 and TRBJ2-4): EPEVTQTPSHQVTQMGQEVILRCVPISNHLYFYWYRQILGQKVEFLVSFYNNEISEKSEIFDDQFSVERPDGSNFTLKIRSTKLEDSAMYFCASGQGRNIQYFGAGTRLSVL.

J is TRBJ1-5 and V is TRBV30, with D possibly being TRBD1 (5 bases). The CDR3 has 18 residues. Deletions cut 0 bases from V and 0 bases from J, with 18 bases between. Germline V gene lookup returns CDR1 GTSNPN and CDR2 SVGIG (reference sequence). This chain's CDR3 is CAWSVDSLTGYSNQPQHF. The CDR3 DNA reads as TGTGCCTGGAGTGTAGACAGCCTAACCGGGTATAGCAATCAGCCCCAGCATTTT.

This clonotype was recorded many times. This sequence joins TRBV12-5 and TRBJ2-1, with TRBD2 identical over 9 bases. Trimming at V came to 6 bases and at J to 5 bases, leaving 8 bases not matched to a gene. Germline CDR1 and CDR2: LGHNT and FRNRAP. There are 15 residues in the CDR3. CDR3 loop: CASGLGLAPDNEQFF. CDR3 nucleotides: TGTGCTAGTGGCCTCGGACTAGCGCCCGACAATGAGCAGTTCTTC.

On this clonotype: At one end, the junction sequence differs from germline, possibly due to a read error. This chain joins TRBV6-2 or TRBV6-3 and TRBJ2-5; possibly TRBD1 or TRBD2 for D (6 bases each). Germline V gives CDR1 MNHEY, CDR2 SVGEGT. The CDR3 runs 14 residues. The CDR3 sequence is CGSSRPQGGGTQYF. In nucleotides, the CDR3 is TGTGGCAGCAGTCGGCCACAGGGAGGAGGGACCCAGTACTTC.

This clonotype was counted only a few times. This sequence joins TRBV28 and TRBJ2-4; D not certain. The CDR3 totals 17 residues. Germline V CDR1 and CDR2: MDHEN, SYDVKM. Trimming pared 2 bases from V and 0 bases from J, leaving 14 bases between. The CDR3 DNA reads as TGTGCCAGCAGTTTAAAGGACCCCAGAGCAGCCAAAAACATTCAGTACTTC. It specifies CASSLKDPRAAKNIQYF.

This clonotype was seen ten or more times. Here the CDR3 DNA reads TGTGCCAGCAGCCACGCTAGCGGCCAACGTAACAATGAGCAGTTCTTC. Its protein product is CASSHASGQRNNEQFF. V is TRBV4-2 and J is TRBJ2-1, with 7 bases aligning to TRBD2. Germline V gives CDR1 LGHNA, CDR2 YNFKEQ. This CDR3 is 16 amino acids long. J lost 5 bases, V lost 3 bases, and 10 bases had no gene match.

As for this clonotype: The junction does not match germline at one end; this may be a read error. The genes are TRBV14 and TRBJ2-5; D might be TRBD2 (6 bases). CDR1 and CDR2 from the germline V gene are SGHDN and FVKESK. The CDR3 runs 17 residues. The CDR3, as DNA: TGTGCCAGCAACCAAAGGACCGGGAGAAGTTCGGAAGAGACCCAGTACTTC. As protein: CASNQRTGRSSEETQYF. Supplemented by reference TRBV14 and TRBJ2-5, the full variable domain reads EAGVTQFPSHSVIEKGQTVTLRCDPISGHDNLYWYRRVMGKEIKFLLHFVKESKQDESGMPNNRFLAERTGGTYSTLKVQPAELEDSGVYFCASNQRTGRSSEETQYFGPGTRLLVL.

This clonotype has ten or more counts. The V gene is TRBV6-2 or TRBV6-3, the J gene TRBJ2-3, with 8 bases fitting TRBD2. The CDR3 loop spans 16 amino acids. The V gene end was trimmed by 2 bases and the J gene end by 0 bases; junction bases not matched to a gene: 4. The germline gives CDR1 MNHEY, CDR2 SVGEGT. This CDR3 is CASSYPIAGSTDTQYF. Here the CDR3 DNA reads TGTGCCAGCAGTTACCCCATAGCGGGGAGCACAGATACGCAGTATTTT.

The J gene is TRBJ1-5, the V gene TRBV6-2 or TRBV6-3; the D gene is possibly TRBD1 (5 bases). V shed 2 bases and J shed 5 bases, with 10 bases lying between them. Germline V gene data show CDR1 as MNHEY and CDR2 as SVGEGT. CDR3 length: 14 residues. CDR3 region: CASSYHGDYQPQHF. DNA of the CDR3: TGTGCCAGCAGTTACCATGGGGACTATCAGCCCCAGCATTTT.

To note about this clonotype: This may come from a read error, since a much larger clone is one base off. The CDR3 is CSVVTGSSYNEQFF. The CDR3 coding sequence is TGCAGCGTTGTCACGGGAAGCTCCTACAATGAGCAGTTCTTC. This sequence joins TRBV29-1 and TRBJ2-1, with a weak D call TRBD2 (5 bases). The length of the CDR3 is 14 residues. Trimming cost V 4 bases and J 0 bases, with 10 bases left between them. Per the germline V gene, CDR1 is SQVTM and CDR2 is ANQGSEA.

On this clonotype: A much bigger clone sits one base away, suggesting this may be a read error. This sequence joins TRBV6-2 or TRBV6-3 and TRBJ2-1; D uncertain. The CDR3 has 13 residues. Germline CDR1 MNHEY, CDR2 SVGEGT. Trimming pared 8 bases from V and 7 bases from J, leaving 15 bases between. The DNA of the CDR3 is TGTGCCAGCTGTTGGGCCCGTTGGAATGAGCAGTTCTTC. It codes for CASCWARWNEQFF.

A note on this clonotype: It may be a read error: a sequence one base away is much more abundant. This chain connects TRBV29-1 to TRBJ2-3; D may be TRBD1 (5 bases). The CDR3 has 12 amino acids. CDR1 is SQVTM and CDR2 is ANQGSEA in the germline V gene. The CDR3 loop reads CCARGGTDTQYF. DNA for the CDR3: TGCTGCGCAAGGGGTGGCACAGATACGCAGTATTTT.

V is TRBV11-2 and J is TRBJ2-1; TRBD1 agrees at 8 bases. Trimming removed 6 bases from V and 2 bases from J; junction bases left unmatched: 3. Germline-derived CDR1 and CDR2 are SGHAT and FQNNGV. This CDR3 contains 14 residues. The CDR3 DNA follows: TGTGCCAGCAGGCCACAGGGGGCCTACAATGAGCAGTTCTTC. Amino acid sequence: CASRPQGAYNEQFF.

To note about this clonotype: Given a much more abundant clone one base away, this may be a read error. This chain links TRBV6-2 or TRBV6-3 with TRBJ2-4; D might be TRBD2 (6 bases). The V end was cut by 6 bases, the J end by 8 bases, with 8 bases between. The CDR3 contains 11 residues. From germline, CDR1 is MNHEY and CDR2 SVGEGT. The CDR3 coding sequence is TGTGCCAGCAGATGGGGGGACATTCAGTACTTC. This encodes CASRWGDIQYF.

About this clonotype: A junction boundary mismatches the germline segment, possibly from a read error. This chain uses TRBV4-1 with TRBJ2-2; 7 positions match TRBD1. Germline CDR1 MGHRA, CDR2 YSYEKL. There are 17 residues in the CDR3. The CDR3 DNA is TGCGCCAGCAGCCCCCAAACAGGGGTCCTAAACACCCGGGAGCTGTTTTTT. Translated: CASSPQTGVLNTRELFF.

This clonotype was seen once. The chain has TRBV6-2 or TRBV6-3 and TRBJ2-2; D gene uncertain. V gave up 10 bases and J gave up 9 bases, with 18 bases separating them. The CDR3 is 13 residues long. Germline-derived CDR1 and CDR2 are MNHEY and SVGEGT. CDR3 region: CAISHRSPWELFF. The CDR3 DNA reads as TGTGCCATTTCCCACCGGAGCCCCTGGGAGCTGTTTTTT.

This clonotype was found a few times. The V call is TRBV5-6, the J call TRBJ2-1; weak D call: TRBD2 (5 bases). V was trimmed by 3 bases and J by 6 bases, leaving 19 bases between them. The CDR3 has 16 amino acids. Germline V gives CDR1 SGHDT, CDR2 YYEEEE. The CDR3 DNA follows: TGTGCCAGCAGCTCCCATGGTGGGAGATTTAGCAATGAGCAGTTCTTC. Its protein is CASSSHGGRFSNEQFF.